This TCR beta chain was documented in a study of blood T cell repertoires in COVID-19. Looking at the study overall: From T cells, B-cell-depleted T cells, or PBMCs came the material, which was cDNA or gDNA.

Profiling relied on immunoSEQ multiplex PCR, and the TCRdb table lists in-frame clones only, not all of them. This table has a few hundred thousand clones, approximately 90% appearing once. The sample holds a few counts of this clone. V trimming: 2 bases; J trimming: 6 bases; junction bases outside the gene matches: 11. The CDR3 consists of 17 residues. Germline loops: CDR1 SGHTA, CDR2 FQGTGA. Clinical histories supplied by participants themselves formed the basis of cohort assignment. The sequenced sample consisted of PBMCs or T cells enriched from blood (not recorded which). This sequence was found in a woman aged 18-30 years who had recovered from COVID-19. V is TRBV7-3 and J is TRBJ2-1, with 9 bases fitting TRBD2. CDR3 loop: CASSLVSSGVGGNEQFF. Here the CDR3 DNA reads TGTGCCAGCAGCTTAGTGTCTAGCGGGGTTGGGGGCAATGAGCAGTTCTTC.